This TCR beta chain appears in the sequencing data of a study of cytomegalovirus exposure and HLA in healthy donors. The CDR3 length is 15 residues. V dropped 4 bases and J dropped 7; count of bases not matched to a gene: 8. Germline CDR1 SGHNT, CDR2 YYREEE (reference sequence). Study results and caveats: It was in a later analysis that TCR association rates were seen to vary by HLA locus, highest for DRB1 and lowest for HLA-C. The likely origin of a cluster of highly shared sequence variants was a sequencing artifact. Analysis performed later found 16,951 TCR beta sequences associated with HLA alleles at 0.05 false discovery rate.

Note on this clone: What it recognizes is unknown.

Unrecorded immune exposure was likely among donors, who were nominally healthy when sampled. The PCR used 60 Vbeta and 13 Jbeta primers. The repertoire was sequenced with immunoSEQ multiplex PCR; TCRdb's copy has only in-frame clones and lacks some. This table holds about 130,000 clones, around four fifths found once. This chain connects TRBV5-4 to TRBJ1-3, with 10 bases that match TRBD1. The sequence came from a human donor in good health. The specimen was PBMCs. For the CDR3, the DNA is TGTGCCAGCAGCCCGACGGGACAGGGGACTAACACCATATATTTT. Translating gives CASSPTGQGTNTIYF.